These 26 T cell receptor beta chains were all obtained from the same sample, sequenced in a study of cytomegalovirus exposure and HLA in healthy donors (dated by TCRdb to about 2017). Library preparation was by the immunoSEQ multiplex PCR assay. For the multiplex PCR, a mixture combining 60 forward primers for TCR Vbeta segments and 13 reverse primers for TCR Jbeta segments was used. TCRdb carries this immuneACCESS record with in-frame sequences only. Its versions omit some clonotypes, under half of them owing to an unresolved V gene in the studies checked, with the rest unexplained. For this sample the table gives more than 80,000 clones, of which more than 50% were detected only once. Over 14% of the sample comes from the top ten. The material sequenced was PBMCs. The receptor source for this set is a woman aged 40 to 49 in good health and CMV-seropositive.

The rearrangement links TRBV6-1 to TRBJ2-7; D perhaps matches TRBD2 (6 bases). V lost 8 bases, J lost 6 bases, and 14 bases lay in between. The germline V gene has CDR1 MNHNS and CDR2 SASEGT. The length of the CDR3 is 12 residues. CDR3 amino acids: CASREGTLEQYF. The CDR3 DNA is TGTGCCAGCCGAGAAGGGACTCTCGAGCAGTACTTC.

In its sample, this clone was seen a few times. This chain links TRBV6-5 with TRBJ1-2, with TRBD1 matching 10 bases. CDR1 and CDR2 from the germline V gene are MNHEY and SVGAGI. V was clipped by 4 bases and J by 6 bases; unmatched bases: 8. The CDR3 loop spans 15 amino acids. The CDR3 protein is CASSSGGQGIDGYTF. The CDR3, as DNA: TGTGCCAGCAGTTCAGGGGGACAGGGGATAGATGGCTACACCTTC.

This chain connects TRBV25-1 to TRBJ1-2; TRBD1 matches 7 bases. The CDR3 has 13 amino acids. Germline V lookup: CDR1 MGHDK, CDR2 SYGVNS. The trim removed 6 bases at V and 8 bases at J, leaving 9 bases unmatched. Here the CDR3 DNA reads TGTGCCAGCAGGGGATACAGGGGACGAGGCTACACCTTC. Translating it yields CASRGYRGRGYTF.

The chain's CDR3 is CSAGGDQPQHF. In nucleotides, the CDR3 is TGCAGTGCCGGGGGGGACCAGCCCCAGCATTTT. The chain combines TRBV20-1 with TRBJ1-5; the D gene is possibly TRBD1 (5 bases). The CDR3 runs to 11 residues. The V gene lost 6 bases and the J gene lost 7 bases, with 10 bases spanning the gap. CDR1 is DFQATT and CDR2 is SNEGSKA in the germline V gene (reference sequence).

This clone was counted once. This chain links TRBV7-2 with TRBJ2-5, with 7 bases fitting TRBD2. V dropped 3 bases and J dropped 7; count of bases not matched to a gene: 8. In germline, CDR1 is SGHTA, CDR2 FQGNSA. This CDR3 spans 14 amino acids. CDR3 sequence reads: CASSFGEGRPTQYF. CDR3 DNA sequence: TGTGCCAGCAGCTTCGGGGAGGGCAGACCGACCCAGTACTTC.

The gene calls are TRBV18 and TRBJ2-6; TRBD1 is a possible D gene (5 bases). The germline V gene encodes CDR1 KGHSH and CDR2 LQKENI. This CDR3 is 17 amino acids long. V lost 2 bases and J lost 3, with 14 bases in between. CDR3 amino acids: CASSPTTAGIGANVLTF. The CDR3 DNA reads TGTGCCAGCTCACCAACTACTGCAGGGATTGGGGCCAACGTCCTGACTTTC.

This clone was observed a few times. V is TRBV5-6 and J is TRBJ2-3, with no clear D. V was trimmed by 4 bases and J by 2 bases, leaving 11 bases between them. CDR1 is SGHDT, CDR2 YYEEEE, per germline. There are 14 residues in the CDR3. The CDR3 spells CASSMPTHTDTQYF. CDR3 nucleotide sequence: TGTGCCAGCAGCATGCCGACTCACACAGATACGCAGTATTTT.

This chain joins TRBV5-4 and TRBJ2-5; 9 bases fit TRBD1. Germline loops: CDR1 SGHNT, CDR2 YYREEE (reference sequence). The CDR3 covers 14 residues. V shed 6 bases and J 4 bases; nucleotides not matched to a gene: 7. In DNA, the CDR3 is TGTGCCAGCACCATACAGGGGGCGGCAGAGACCCAGTACTTC. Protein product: CASTIQGAAETQYF. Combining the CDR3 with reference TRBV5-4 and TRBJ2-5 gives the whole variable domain ETGVTQSPTHLIKTRGQQVTLRCSSQSGHNTVSWYQQALGQGPQFIFQYYREEENGRGNFPPRFSGLQFPNYSSELNVNALELDDSALYLCASTIQGAAETQYFGPGTRLLVL.

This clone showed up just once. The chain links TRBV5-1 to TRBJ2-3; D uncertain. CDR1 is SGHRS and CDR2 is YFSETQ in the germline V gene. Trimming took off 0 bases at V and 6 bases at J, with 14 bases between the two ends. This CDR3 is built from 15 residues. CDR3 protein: CASSLGYSFADTQYF. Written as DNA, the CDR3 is TGCGCCAGCAGCTTGGGCTACTCCTTCGCGGATACGCAGTATTTT.

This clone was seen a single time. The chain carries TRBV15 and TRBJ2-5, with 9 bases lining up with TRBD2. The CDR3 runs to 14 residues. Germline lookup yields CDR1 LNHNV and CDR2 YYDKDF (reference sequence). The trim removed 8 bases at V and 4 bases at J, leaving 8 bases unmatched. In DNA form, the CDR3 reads TGTGCCACCGGGCGGGGGGGAGGCGGAGAGACCCAGTACTTC. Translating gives CATGRGGGGETQYF.

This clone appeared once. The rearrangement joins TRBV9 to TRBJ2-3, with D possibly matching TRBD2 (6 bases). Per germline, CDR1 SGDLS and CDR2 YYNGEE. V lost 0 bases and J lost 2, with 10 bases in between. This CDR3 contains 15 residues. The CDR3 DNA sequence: TGTGCCAGCAGCGTAGATGGGGGGAACACAGATACGCAGTATTTT. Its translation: CASSVDGGNTDTQYF. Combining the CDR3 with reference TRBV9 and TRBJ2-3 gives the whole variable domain DSGVTQTPKHLITATGQRVTLRCSPRSGDLSVYWYQQSLDQGLQFLIQYYNGEERAKGNILERFSAQQFPDLHSELNLSSLELGDSALYFCASSVDGGNTDTQYFGPGTRLTVL.

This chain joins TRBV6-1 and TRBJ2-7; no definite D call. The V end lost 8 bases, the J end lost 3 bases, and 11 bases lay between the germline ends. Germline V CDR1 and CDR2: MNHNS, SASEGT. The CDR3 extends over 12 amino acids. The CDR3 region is CASHAFSYEQYF. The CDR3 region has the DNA TGTGCCAGCCATGCATTTAGCTACGAGCAGTACTTC.

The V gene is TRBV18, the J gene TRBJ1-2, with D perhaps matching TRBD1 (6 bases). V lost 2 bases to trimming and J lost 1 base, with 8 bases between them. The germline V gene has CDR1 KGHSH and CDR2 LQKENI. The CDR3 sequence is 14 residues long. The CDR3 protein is CASSPDRNNYGYTF. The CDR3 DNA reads TGTGCCAGCTCACCAGACAGGAATAACTATGGCTACACCTTC.

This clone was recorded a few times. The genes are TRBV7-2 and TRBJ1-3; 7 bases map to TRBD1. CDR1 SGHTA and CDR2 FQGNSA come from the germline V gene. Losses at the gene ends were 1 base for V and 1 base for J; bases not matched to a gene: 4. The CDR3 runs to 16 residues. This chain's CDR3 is CASSLVGTASGNTIYF. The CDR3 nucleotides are TGTGCCAGCAGCTTAGTCGGGACAGCGTCTGGAAACACCATATATTTT.

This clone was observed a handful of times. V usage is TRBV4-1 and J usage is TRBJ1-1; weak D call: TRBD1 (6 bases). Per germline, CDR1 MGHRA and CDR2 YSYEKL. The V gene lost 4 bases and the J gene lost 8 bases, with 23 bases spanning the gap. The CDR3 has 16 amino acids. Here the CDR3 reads CASSRGPVGSAMEAFF. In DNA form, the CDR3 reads TGCGCCAGCAGCCGGGGGCCGGTAGGGTCCGCTATGGAAGCTTTCTTT.

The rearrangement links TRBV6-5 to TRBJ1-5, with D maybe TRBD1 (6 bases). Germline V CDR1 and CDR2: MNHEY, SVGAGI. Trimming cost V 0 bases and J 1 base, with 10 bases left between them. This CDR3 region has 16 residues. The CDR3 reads CASSYSRTASNQPQHF. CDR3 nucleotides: TGTGCCAGCAGTTACTCGAGGACAGCAAGCAATCAGCCCCAGCATTTT.

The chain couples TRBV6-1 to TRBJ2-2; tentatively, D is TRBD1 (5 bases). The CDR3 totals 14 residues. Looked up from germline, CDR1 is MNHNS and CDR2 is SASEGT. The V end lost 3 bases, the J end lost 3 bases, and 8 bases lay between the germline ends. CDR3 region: CASSDRADTGELFF. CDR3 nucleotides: TGTGCCAGCAGTGACAGGGCGGACACCGGGGAGCTGTTTTTT.

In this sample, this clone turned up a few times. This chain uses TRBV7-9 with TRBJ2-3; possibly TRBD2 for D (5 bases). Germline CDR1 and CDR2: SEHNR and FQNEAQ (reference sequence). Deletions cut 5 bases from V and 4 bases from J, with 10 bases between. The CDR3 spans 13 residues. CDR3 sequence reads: CASSRRSSDTQYF. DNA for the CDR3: TGTGCCAGCAGCCGGAGGAGCTCAGATACGCAGTATTTT.

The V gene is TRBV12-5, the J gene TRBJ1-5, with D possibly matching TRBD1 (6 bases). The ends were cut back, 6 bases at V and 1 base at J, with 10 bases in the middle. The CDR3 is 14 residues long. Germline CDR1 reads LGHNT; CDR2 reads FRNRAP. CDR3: CASGRQGSNQPQHF. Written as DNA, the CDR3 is TGTGCTAGTGGCCGCCAGGGGAGCAATCAGCCCCAGCATTTT.

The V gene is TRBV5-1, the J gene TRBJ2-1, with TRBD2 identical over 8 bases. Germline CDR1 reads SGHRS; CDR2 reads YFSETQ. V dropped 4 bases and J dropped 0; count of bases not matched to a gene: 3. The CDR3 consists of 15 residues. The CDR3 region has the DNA TGCGCCAGCAGCGGCGGGAGGAGCTCCTACAATGAGCAGTTCTTC. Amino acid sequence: CASSGGRSSYNEQFF.

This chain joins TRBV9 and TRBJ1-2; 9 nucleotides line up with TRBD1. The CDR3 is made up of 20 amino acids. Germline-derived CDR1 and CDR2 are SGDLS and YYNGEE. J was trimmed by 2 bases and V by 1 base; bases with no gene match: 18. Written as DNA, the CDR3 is TGTGCCAGCAGCGTAAGGGACAGGGTATCCCTGAGGGCTTCGAACTATGGCTACACCTTC. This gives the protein CASSVRDRVSLRASNYGYTF.

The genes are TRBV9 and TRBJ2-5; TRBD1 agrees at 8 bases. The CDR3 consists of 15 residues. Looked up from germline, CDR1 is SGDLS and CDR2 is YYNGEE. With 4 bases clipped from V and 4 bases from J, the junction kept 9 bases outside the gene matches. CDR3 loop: CASSTLGTGPETQYF. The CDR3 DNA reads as TGTGCCAGCAGCACTCTAGGGACAGGCCCAGAGACCCAGTACTTC.

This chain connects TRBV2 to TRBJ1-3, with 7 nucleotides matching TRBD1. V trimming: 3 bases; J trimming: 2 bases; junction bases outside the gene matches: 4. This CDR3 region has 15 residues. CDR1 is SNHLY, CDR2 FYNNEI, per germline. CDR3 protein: CASSEEGTAGNTIYF. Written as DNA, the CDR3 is TGTGCCAGCAGTGAGGAAGGGACAGCTGGAAACACCATATATTTT.

The CDR3 here is CASSKAGNSYNEQFF. In DNA, the CDR3 is TGCGCCAGCAGTAAAGCGGGGAACTCCTACAATGAGCAGTTCTTC. The chain recombines TRBV10-1 with TRBJ2-1, with 7 nucleotides matching TRBD2. V lost 5 bases to trimming and J lost 0 bases; unmatched junction nucleotides: 4. CDR3 length equals 15 residues. Germline V gene sequence: CDR1 WNHNN, CDR2 SYGVQD (reference sequence).

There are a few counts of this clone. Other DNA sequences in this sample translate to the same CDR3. CDR3 DNA sequence: TGTGCCAGCAGTGGACAGGGGAGCAATCAGCCCCAGCATTTT. This gives the protein CASSGQGSNQPQHF. The chain links TRBV6-1 to TRBJ1-5, with 8 bases lining up with TRBD1. CDR1 and CDR2 (germline): MNHNS, SASEGT. V gave up 4 bases and J gave up 1 base; unmatched junction bases: 0. CDR3 length: 14 amino acids.

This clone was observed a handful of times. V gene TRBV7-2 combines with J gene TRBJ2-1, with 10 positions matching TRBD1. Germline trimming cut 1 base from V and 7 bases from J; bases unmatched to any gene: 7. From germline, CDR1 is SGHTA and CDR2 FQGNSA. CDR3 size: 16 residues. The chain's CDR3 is CASSLEATGGWNEQFF. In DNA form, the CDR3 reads TGTGCCAGCAGCTTAGAAGCGACAGGGGGCTGGAATGAGCAGTTCTTC.